This T cell receptor beta chain appears in the sequencing data of a study of blood T cell repertoires in COVID-19. Generated by immunoSEQ multiplex PCR, the TCRdb table keeps only in-frame clones and is missing some. The sample has a few hundred thousand clones, roughly 89% seen once. V dropped 1 base and J dropped 3 bases, with 13 bases sitting between them. The V gene's germline CDR1 is SGHNT and CDR2 YYREEE (reference sequence). CDR3 length: 16 amino acids. The sample consisted of PBMCs or T cells enriched from blood (not recorded which). J is TRBJ2-2 and V is TRBV5-4; no reliable D call. The origin of this receptor is a woman in her forties or fifties who had been exposed to COVID-19. CDR3 coding DNA: TGTGCCAGCAGCTTGTTTATCGGTAAAGACACCGGGGAGCTGTTTTTT. This sequence encodes CASSLFIGKDTGELFF.